Following are 2 T cell receptor beta chains from one sample sequenced in a study of cytomegalovirus exposure and HLA in healthy donors. The PCR contained 60 Vbeta and 13 Jbeta primers. The method was immunoSEQ multiplex PCR; TCRdb's version includes in-frame clones alone and lacks a portion of them. The repertoire holds 150,000 or so clones, with 70% as singletons. The sample consisted of PBMCs. Receptors originate from a woman aged 55-69 years in good health and CMV-seropositive.

This clone was seen only a few times. J is TRBJ1-2 and V is TRBV6-5, with 10 bases that match TRBD1. Unmatched junction bases numbered 6, after V lost 6 bases and J lost 8 bases. Germline values: CDR1 MNHEY, CDR2 SVGAGI. This CDR3 is 13 amino acids long. The CDR3: CASRGTGVWGYTF. The DNA of the CDR3 is TGTGCCAGCAGGGGGACAGGGGTTTGGGGCTACACCTTC.

In this sample, this clone turned up once. This rearrangement joins TRBV6-1 to TRBJ2-6; 9 nucleotides match TRBD2. Looked up from germline, CDR1 is MNHNS and CDR2 is SASEGT. The CDR3 consists of 17 residues. The V and J ends lost 4 bases and 0 bases, in that order; junction bases with no gene match: 4. CDR3 nucleotide sequence: TGTGCCAGCAGTGCGTCTAGCGGGAACTCTGGGGCCAACGTCCTGACTTTC. This gives the protein CASSASSGNSGANVLTF.